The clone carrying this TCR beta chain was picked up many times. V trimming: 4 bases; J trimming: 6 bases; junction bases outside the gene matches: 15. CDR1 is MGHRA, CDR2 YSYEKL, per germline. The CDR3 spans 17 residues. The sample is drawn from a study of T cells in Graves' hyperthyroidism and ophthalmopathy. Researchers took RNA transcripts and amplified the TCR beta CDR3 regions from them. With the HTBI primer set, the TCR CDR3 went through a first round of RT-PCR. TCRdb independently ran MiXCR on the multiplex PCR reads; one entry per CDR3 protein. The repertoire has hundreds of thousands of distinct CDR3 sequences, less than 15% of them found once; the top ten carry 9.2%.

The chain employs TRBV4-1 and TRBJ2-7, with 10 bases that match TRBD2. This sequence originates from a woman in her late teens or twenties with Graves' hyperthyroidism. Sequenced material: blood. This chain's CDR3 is CASSPNPLLAGVAEQYF. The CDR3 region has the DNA TGCGCCAGCAGCCCAAACCCCCTTCTAGCGGGAGTGGCCGAGCAGTACTTC.